This T cell receptor beta chain derives from a study of shared clonotypes between healthy human individuals. DNA at about 0.2 ug, around 30,000 T cell genomes, went into sorted-subset replicate PCRs. Clones were read by immunoSEQ multiplex PCR, and TCRdb kept only the in-frame ones, dropping some. This sample carries 1.5 million to 2.5 million clones, about 95% of them seen once, and the ten largest clones take 1.2%. CD8 cells classed as naive were CD45RO-negative and positively selected for CCR7, excluding terminally differentiated effector memory CD45RA+ cells. The V gene's germline CDR1 is MNHNY and CDR2 SVGAGI (reference sequence). V was trimmed by 6 bases and J by 1 base, leaving 11 bases between them. This CDR3 has 14 amino acids.

The source material was naive CD8+ T cells sorted from blood. The clonotype was recovered from a man aged 18-30 years in good health. The gene calls are TRBV6-6 and TRBJ2-3; D is unresolved. This CDR3 is CASSLRRGTDTQYF. The DNA of the CDR3 is TGTGCCAGCAGCCTACGGAGAGGCACAGATACGCAGTATTTT.